This T cell receptor beta chain was sequenced in a study of cytomegalovirus exposure and HLA in healthy donors. In the study overall: Within the Caucasian-associated ancestry cluster were roughly 82% of the approximately 400 genotyped donors. General observations from the study: A missense variant in DCLRE1C was later tied to TCR beta V- and J-gene trimming. Several of the most significant clusters appeared, in a later analysis, to be linked to common viral pathogens.

On this clone: Its antigen is unidentified.

Looked up from germline, CDR1 is MGHRA and CDR2 is YSYEKL. The V end lost 3 bases, the J end lost 2 bases, and 19 bases lay between the germline ends. This CDR3 has 17 residues. Both 60 Vbeta primers and 13 Jbeta primers went into the PCR. Data came from immunoSEQ multiplex PCR; TCRdb stores just in-frame clones and leaves some out. The sample includes around 130,000 clones, more than 80% of them seen just once. The V call is TRBV4-1, the J call TRBJ1-1, with a tentative D call TRBD1 (5 bases). The clonotype originates from a woman aged 25 to 39 in good health and CMV-seropositive. The sample comprised PBMCs. This CDR3 reads CASSQWGVGTANTEAFF. DNA for the CDR3: TGCGCCAGCAGCCAGTGGGGGGTCGGGACGGCAAACACTGAAGCTTTCTTT.